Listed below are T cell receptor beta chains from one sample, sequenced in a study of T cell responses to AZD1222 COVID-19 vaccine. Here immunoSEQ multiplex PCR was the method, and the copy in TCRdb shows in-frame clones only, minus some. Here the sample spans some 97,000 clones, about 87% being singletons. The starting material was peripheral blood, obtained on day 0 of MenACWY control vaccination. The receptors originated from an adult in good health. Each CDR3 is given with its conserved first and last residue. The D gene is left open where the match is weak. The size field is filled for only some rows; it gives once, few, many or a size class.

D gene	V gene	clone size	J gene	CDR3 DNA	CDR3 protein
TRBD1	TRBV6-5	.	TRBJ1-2	TGTGCCAGCACCCCCAGGGGGGGGACAGCCTATGGCTACACCTTC	CASTPRGGTAYGYTF
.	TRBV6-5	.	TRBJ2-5	TGTGCCAGCAGTTCCCGGGAGACCCAGTACTTC	CASSSRETQYF
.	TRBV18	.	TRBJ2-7	TGTGCCAGCTCACCATCACCGGGCCATAGCTCCTACGAGCAGTACTTC	CASSPSPGHSSYEQYF
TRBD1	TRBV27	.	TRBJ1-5	TGTGCCAGCAGGGACAGGGGCGAGAACAATCAGCCCCAGCATTTT	CASRDRGENNQPQHF
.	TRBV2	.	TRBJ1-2	TGTGCCAGCAGTGATGACGGGAACTATGGCTACACCTTC	CASSDDGNYGYTF
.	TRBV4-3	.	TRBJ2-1	TGCGCCAGCAGCCAAGATCAACTTGAGGGGCGGAGCAATGAGCAGTTCTTC	CASSQDQLEGRSNEQFF
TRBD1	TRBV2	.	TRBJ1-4	TGTGCCAGCAGTAAGGGGACAGGAGAGGAAAAACTGTTTTTT	CASSKGTGEEKLFF
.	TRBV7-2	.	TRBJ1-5	TGTGCCAGCAGCCCGGGGGGGGCCCTTGTTCAGCCCCAGCATTTT	CASSPGGALVQPQHF
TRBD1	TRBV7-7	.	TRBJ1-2	TGTGCTAGCAGCGCGGGACAGTACTATGGCTACACCTTC	CASSAGQYYGYTF
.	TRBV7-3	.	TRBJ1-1	TGTGCCAGCAGCCCGAGGGCCGATTCTGAAGCTTTCTTT	CASSPRADSEAFF
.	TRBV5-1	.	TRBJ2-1	TGCGCCAGCAGCTTGACGAGCTCCTACAATGAGCAGTTCTTC	CASSLTSSYNEQFF
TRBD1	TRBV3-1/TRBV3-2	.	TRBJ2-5	TGTGCCAGCAGCCAAGAAGGGGACAGGGAGGGCCAAGAGACCCAGTACTTC	CASSQEGDREGQETQYF
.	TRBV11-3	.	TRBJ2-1	TGTGCCAGCAGCCTTGATTCCTACAATGAGCAGTTCTTC	CASSLDSYNEQFF
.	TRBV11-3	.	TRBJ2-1	TGTGCCAGCAGCTTAGTTGGGGGGGCGTCCTACAATGAGCAGTTCTTC	CASSLVGGASYNEQFF
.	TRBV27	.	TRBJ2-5	TGTGCCAGCAGTTTGTCCCCCATGGAGACCCAGTACTTC	CASSLSPMETQYF
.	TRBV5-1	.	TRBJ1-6	TGCGCCAGCAGCTTGGTGACCGGGAATTCACCCCTCCACTTT	CASSLVTGNSPLHF
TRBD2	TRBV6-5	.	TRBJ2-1	TGTGCCAGCAGTTACTCGGGGACTAGACCCGGGGAGCAGTTCTTC	CASSYSGTRPGEQFF
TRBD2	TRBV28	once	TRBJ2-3	TGTGCCAGCAGCCCCTTAGCGGGAGGGTTCACAGATACGCAGTATTTT	CASSPLAGGFTDTQYF
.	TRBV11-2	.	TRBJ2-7	TGTGCCAGCAGCTTAAATTACGAGCAGTACTTC	CASSLNYEQYF
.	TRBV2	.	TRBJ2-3	TGTGCCAGCAGCCACAGGGAGGGTACGCAGTATTTT	CASSHREGTQYF
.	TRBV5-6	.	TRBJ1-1	TGTGCCAGCAGCTTCTGGGACCGATTGAACACTGAAGCTTTCTTT	CASSFWDRLNTEAFF
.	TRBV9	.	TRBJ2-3	TGTGCCAGCAGCCGTAGTTCACCAAACAGGTGGGATACGCAGTATTTT	CASSRSSPNRWDTQYF
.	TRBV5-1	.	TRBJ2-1	TGCGCCAGCCGACAGTCCCTAGAGCAGTTCTTC	CASRQSLEQFF
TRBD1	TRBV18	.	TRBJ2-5	TGTGCCAGCTCACCGGGACAGGGGATAGAGACCCAGTACTTC	CASSPGQGIETQYF
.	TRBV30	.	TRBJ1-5	TGTGCCTGGAGTTTTGGGGGCCTGAGCAATCAGCCCCAGCATTTT	CAWSFGGLSNQPQHF
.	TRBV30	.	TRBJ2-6	TGTGCCTGGAGTGTCGGTGGGGCCAACGTCCTGACTTTC	CAWSVGGANVLTF
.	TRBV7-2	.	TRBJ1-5	TGTGCCAGCAGCTTAGATAGGTCGCTGAGCAATCAGCCCCAGCATTTT	CASSLDRSLSNQPQHF
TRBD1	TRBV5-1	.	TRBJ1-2	TGCGCCAGCGGGAACCCAGGGGGTAGCGGCTGGGGCTACACCTTC	CASGNPGGSGWGYTF
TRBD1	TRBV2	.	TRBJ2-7	TGTGCCGGGTCCCCGGGACAGGGCTTAAATGAGCAGTACTTC	CAGSPGQGLNEQYF
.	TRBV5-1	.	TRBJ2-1	TGCGCCAGCAGCTCGGGGGACTTGCACAATGAGCAGTTCTTC	CASSSGDLHNEQFF
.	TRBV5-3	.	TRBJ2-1	TGTGCCAGAACCCCGGGGCCCAGGTACAATGAGCAGTTCTTC	CARTPGPRYNEQFF
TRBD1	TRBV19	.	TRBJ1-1	TGTGCCAGTAAAATGACAGGGGGGTTAGGGAACACTGAAGCTTTCTTT	CASKMTGGLGNTEAFF
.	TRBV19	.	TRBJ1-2	TGTGCCAGTAGTAGCCCCCAGGGAAGGGGCTACACCTTC	CASSSPQGRGYTF
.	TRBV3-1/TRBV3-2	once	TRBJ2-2	TGTGCCAGCAGCCTCGGCATGTTACGGAACACCGGGGAGCTGTTTTTT	CASSLGMLRNTGELFF
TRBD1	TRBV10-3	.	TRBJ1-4	TGTGCCATCAGTCCGGGACAGCCTAATGAAAAACTGTTTTTT	CAISPGQPNEKLFF
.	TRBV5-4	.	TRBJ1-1	TGTGCCAGCAGCAGGGGAGAGTTCACTGAAGCTTTCTTT	CASSRGEFTEAFF
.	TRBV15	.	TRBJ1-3	TGTGCCACCAGCAGAGAGCTGAGGGGGGGAAACACCATATATTTT	CATSRELRGGNTIYF
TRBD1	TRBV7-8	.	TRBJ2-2	TGTGCCAGCAGCGGCCGGGACAGGGATGTCACCGGGGAGCTGTTTTTT	CASSGRDRDVTGELFF
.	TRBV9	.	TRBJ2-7	TGTGCCAGCAGCGTTGGGGTTGCGACGACATACACGCCCTACGAGCAGTACTTC	CASSVGVATTYTPYEQYF
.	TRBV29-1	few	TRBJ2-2	TGCAGCGTTGTGGCAGGGTCTACCGGGGAGCTGTTTTTT	CSVVAGSTGELFF
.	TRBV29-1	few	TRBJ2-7	TGCAGCGTTGTGGGGATGGGGGGCACCTACGAGCAGTACTTC	CSVVGMGGTYEQYF
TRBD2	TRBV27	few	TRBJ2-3	TGTGCCAGCAGTGGGAGGGACTGGGACGCGCCGCAGTATTTT	CASSGRDWDAPQYF
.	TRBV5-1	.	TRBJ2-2	TGCGCCAGCAGCTTCGGGGCGGCGAACACCGGGGAGCTGTTTTTT	CASSFGAANTGELFF
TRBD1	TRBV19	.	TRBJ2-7	TGTGCCAGTAGTGTACAGGGGAGATTAGCCTACGAGCAGTACTTC	CASSVQGRLAYEQYF
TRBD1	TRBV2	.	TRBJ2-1	TGTGCCAGCAGTGTCGACAGGGTTGATGAGCAGTTCTTC	CASSVDRVDEQFF
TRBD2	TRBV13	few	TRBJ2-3	TGTGCCAGCAGTAACGTGGCTAGCGGGGGTCTTGCAGATACGCAGTATTTT	CASSNVASGGLADTQYF
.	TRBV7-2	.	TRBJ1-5	TGTGCCAGCAGCTCAGACAGCCATCAGCCCCAGCATTTT	CASSSDSHQPQHF
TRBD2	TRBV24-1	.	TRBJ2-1	TGTGCCACCAGCAAGGGGCTAGCGGGTTACAATGAGCAGTTCTTC	CATSKGLAGYNEQFF
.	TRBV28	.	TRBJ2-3	TGTGCCAGCAGTTTCGCTAGGGAAGATACGCAGTATTTT	CASSFAREDTQYF
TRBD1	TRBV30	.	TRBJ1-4	TGTGCCTGGAGGCCCTCGAGGACAGGGGGCAGCCACAATGAAAAACTGTTTTTT	CAWRPSRTGGSHNEKLFF
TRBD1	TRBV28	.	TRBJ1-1	TGTGCCAGCAGTTTATGGGTGACAGGGCGGAACACTGAAGCTTTCTTT	CASSLWVTGRNTEAFF
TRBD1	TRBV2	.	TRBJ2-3	TGTGCCAGCAGTCTTGGACAGGCCACAGATACGCAGTATTTT	CASSLGQATDTQYF